What follows is one T cell receptor (beta chain) and its context. These data belong to a study of shared clonotypes between healthy human individuals. Germline CDR1 is SQVTM and CDR2 is ANQGSEA. V was pared by 5 bases and J by 4 bases, with 3 bases of the junction left unmatched. CDR3 length: 12 residues. Each donor was a Caucasian adult residing in Nashville, Tennessee. Memory CD4+ cells were the fraction left after CD45RA+ naive selection. Measured with immunoSEQ multiplex PCR; TCRdb has only the in-frame clones, and not every one. The sample records some 500,000 clones, approximately 95% being singletons.

Sequencing was performed on naive CD4+ T cells sorted from blood. Described subset: CD45RA+ positively selected. The clonotype was recovered from a woman in her twenties or thirties in good health. V is TRBV29-1 and J is TRBJ2-3; 7 bases align to TRBD1. This CDR3 reads CSVPGQADTQYF. CDR3 nucleotides: TGCAGCGTTCCCGGACAGGCAGATACGCAGTATTTT.